Listed below are T cell receptor beta chains from one sample, sequenced in a study of T cell repertoires in cytomegalovirus infection. Their target antigens are unknown. TCRdb processed the reads anew with MiXCR; each CDR3 protein has one entry. Of over 100,000 distinct CDR3 sequences in the sample, about 9.4% were seen once. Sequences were obtained from PBMCs, sequenced either directly or after in vitro stimulation (not recorded which). The receptors come from a human donor in good health (CMV status not recorded). Some clones in this sample may be carry-over from other donors' samples. CDR3s include the opening cysteine and the closing phenylalanine or tryptophan. The D gene is left open where the match is weak. Size values are once, few and many counts, or a class for expanded clones, and some rows have none.

V	size	D	J	DNA	CDR3
TRBV30	.	.	TRBJ2-7	TGTGCCTGGGCAGGACAGTATACCTACGAGCAGTACTTC	CAWAGQYTYEQYF
TRBV6-8	.	.	TRBJ1-6	TGTGCCAGCAGTTACATCAGGGGTTCTTTGCATAATTCACCCCTCCACTTT	CASSYIRGSLHNSPLHF
TRBV12-3/TRBV12-4	few	.	TRBJ1-1	TGTGCCAGCAGTCCCCTCGGCAGGACATATGTGGCTTTCTTT	CASSPLGRTYVAFF
TRBV10-3	many	TRBD2	TRBJ2-1	TGTGCCATCAGTCTAGCGGGAGGGGTCAATGAGCAGTTCTTC	CAISLAGGVNEQFF
TRBV4-1	many	TRBD2	TRBJ2-3	TGCGCCAGCAGCCAAGACGACGTGGGGGACTACACAGATACGCAGTATTTT	CASSQDDVGDYTDTQYF
TRBV28	.	TRBD2	TRBJ2-3	TGTGCCAGCAACCGAGCGGGAGCAGATACGCAGTATTTT	CASNRAGADTQYF
TRBV5-4	.	.	TRBJ2-3	TGTGCCAGCAGCTTGGATGCGGGGGCAAACACAGATACGCAGTATTTT	CASSLDAGANTDTQYF
TRBV19	few	TRBD2	TRBJ2-1	TGTGCCAGTAGTATAGAGGCGACTAGCGGGAGAGGCGAGCAGTTCTTC	CASSIEATSGRGEQFF
TRBV7-2	many	TRBD1	TRBJ1-5	TGTGCCAGCAGTCGCGGAACAGGGGCTATCGGCAATCAGCCCCAGCATTTT	CASSRGTGAIGNQPQHF
TRBV9	.	.	TRBJ2-1	TGTGCCAGCAGCCCGGCGGAGAATGAGCAGTTCTTC	CASSPAENEQFF
TRBV18	.	TRBD1	TRBJ1-6	TGTGCCAGCTCACCTCGGACAGGACCGGATTCACCCCTCCACTTT	CASSPRTGPDSPLHF
TRBV20-1	few	.	TRBJ2-3	TGCAGTGCTAGGTATCAGGGAGGAGATACGCAGTATTTT	CSARYQGGDTQYF
TRBV10-3	few	.	TRBJ2-1	TGTGCCATCAGTGGAGGGCCCCAGGAAGGAAATGAGCAGTTCTTC	CAISGGPQEGNEQFF
TRBV19	many	TRBD2	TRBJ2-1	TGTGCCAGTAGTATGGGGGGGGGTACAGATGAGCAGTTCTTC	CASSMGGGTDEQFF
TRBV4-3	many	.	TRBJ2-3	TGCGCCAGCAACCAAGTATTAAGAAGGAGCACAGATACGCAGTATTTT	CASNQVLRRSTDTQYF
TRBV12-3/TRBV12-4	.	.	TRBJ2-3	TGTGCCAGCAGTTTGTATGGCCAGGCGACAGATACGCAGTATTTT	CASSLYGQATDTQYF
TRBV7-8	.	.	TRBJ2-3	TGTGCCAGCAGCTTATCGGACGTGAATACGCAGTATTTT	CASSLSDVNTQYF
TRBV6-1	many	TRBD1	TRBJ1-1	TGTGCCAGCAGTGTCATGACAGGGTCCAACACTGAAGCTTTCTTT	CASSVMTGSNTEAFF
TRBV4-2	many	TRBD1	TRBJ2-6	TGTGCCAGCAGCCAAAAATACCAGGGGGCAGGCTCTGGGGCCAACGTCCTGACTTTC	CASSQKYQGAGSGANVLTF
TRBV7-9	many	TRBD2	TRBJ2-1	TGTGCCAGCAGCGACGGATATCCCAGACTAGCGGGGTATTACAATGAGCAGTTCTTC	CASSDGYPRLAGYYNEQFF
TRBV7-6	many	.	TRBJ2-2	TGTGCCAGCAGCTCGAGACTCCCAGTCGGGGAGCTGTTTTTT	CASSSRLPVGELFF